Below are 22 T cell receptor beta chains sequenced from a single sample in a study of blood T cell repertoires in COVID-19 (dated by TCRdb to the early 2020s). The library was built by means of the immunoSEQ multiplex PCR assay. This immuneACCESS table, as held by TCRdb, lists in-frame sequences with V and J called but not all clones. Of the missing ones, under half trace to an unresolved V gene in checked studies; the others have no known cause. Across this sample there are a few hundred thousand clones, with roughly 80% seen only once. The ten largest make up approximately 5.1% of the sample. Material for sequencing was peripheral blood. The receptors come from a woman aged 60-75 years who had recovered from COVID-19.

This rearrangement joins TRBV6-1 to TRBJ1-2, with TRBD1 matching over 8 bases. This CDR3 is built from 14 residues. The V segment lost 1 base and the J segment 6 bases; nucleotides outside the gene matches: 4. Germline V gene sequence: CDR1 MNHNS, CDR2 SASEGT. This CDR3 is CASSEVYRGNGYTF. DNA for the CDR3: TGTGCCAGCAGTGAAGTATACAGGGGGAATGGCTACACCTTC.

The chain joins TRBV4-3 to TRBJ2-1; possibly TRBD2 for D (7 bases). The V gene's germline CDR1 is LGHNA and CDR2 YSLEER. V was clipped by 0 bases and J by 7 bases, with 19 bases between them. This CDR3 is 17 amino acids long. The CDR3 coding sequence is TGCGCCAGCAGCCAAGATGTGTGGGGGGGCCGAATGAATGAGCAGTTCTTC. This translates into CASSQDVWGGRMNEQFF.

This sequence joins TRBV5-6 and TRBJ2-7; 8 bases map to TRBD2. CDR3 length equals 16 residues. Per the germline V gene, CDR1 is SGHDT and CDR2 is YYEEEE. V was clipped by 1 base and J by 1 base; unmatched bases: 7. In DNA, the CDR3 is TGTGCCAGCAGCTTGAGATGGAAGCGGGGGTCCTACGAGCAGTACTTC. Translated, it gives CASSLRWKRGSYEQYF.

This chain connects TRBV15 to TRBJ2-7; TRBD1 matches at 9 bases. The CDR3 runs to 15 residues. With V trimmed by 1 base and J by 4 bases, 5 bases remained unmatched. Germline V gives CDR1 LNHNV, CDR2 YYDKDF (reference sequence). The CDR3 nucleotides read TGTGCCACCAGCAGAGGGGACAGGGTACTTTACGAGCAGTACTTC. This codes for CATSRGDRVLYEQYF.

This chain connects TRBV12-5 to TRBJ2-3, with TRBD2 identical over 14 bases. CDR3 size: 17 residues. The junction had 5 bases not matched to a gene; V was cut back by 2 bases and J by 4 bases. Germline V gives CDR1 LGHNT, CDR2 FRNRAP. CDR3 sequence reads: CASGLPRLAGGPDTQYF. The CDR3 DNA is TGTGCTAGTGGTTTGCCCCGACTAGCGGGGGGGCCAGATACGCAGTATTTT.

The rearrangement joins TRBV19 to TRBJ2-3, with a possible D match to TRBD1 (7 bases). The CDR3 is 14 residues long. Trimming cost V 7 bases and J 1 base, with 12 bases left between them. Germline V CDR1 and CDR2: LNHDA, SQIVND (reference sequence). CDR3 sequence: CASTTGEGTDTQYF. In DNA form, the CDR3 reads TGTGCCAGTACAACAGGGGAGGGCACAGATACGCAGTATTTT.

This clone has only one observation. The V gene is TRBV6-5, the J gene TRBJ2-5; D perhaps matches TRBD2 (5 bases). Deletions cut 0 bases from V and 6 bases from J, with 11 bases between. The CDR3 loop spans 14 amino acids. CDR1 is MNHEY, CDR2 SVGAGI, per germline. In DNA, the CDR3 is TGTGCCAGCAGTTACTCGAGGGCCAGTCAGACCCAGTACTTC. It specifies CASSYSRASQTQYF.

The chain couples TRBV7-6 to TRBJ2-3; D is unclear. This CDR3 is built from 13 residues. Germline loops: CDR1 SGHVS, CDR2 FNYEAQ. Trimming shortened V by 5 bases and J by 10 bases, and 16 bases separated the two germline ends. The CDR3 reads CASSPQPRAAQYF. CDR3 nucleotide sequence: TGTGCCAGCAGCCCCCAGCCCCGCGCGGCGCAGTATTTT.

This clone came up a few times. DNA for the CDR3: TGTGCCAGCAGCCAAGCCCACCGGGACAGGAGCTACACCTTC. Translation: CASSQAHRDRSYTF. This chain connects TRBV3-1 (or the pseudogene TRBV3-2) to TRBJ1-2; TRBD1 matches at 8 bases. With V trimmed by 1 base and J by 9 bases, 7 bases remained unmatched. CDR3 length: 14 residues. CDR1 and CDR2 (germline): LGHDT, YNNKEL (reference sequence).

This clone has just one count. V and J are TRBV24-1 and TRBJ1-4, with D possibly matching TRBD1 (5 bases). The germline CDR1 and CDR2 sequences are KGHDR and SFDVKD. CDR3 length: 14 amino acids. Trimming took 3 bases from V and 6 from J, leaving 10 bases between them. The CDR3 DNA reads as TGTGCCACCAGTGATGAGGCGGGGGATGAAAAACTGTTTTTT. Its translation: CATSDEAGDEKLFF.

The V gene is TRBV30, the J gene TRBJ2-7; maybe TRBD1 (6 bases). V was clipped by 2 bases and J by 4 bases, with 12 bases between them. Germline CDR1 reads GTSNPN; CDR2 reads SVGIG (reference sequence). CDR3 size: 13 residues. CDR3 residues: CAWSQGSPYEQYF. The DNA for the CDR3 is TGTGCCTGGAGTCAGGGGTCCCCTTACGAGCAGTACTTC.

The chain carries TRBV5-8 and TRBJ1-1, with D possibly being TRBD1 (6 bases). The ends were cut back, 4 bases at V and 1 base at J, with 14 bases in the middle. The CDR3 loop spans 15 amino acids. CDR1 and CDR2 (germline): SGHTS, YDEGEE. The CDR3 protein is CASSGGAYSNTEAFF. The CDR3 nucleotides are TGTGCCAGCAGCGGGGGGGCTTATTCGAACACTGAAGCTTTCTTT.

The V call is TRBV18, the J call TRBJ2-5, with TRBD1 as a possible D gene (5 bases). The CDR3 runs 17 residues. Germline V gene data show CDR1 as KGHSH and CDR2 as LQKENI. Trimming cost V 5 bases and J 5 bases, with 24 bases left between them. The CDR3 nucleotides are TGTGCCAGCTCAACGCGGCGATGGGGCAAAAAAGGGGAGACCCAGTACTTC. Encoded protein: CASSTRRWGKKGETQYF.

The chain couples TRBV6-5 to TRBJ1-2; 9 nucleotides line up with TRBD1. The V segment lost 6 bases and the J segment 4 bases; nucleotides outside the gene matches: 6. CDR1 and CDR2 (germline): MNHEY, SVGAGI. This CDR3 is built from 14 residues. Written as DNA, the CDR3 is TGTGCCAGCAGGCGGACAGGGGTGGTCTATGGCTACACCTTC. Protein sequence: CASRRTGVVYGYTF.

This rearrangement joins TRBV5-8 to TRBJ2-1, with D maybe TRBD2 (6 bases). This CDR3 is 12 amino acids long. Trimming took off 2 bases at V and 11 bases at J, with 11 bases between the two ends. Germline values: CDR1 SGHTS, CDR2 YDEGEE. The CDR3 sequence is CASSLQLAKQFF. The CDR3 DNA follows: TGTGCCAGCAGCTTACAACTAGCCAAGCAGTTCTTC.

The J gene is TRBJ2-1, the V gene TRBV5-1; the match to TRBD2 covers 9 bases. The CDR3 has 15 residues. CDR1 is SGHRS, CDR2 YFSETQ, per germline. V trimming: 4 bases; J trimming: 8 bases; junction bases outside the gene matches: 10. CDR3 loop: CASSPRDASGDEQFF. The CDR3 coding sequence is TGCGCCAGCAGCCCCCGGGATGCTAGCGGGGATGAGCAGTTCTTC.

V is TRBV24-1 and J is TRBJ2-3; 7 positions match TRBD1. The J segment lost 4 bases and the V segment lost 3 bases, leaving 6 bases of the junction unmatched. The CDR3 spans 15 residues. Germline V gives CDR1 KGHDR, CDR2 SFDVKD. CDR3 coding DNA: TGTGCCACCAGTGATAAAACAACAGGGGCAGATACGCAGTATTTT. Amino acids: CATSDKTTGADTQYF.

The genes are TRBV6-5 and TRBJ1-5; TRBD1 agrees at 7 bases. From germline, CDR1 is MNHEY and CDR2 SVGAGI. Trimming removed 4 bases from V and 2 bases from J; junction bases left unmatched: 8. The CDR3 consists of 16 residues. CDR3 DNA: TGTGCCAGCAGTTCCTACCCCGGACAGGGCAATCAGCCCCAGCATTTT. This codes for CASSSYPGQGNQPQHF.

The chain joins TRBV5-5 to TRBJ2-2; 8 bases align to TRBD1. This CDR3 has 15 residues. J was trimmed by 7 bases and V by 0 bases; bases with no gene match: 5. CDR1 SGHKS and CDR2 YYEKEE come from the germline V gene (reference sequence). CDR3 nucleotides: TGTGCCAGCAGCTTGGTGCAGGGGGCAATCGGGGAGCTGTTTTTT. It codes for CASSLVQGAIGELFF.

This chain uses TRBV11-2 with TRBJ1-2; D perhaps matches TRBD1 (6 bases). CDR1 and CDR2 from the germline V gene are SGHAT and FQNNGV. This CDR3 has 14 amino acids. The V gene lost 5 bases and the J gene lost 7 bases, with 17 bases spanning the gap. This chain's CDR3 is CASSPTGWGGGYTF. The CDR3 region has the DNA TGTGCCAGCAGCCCGACAGGATGGGGTGGTGGCTACACCTTC.

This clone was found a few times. The CDR3 region is CASSQERTGQPQHF. CDR3 nucleotides: TGTGCCAGCAGCCAAGAACGGACAGGCCAGCCCCAGCATTTT. This sequence joins TRBV3-1 (or the pseudogene TRBV3-2) and TRBJ1-5; 7 nucleotides match TRBD1. J gave up 7 bases and V 0 bases, and 3 bases lay outside the gene matches. Germline V CDR1 and CDR2: LGHDT, YNNKEL (reference sequence). The CDR3 covers 14 residues.

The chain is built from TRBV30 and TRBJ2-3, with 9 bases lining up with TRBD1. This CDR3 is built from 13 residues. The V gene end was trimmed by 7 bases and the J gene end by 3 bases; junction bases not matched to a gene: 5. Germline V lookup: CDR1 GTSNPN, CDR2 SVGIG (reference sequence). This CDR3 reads CASTGGSTDTQYF. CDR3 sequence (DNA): TGTGCCTCTACAGGGGGCTCTACAGATACGCAGTATTTT. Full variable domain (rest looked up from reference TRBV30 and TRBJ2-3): SQTIHQWPATLVQPVGSPLSLECTVEGTSNPNLYWYRQAAGRGLQLLFYSVGIGQISSEVPQNLSASRPQDRQFILSSKKLLLSDSGFYLCASTGGSTDTQYFGPGTRLTVL.